The rows below give T cell receptor beta chains drawn from one sample of a study of blood T cell repertoires in COVID-19. The repertoire was sequenced with immunoSEQ multiplex PCR; TCRdb's copy has only in-frame clones and lacks some. The sample lists under 95,000 clones; approximately 85% were seen once. The specimen sequenced was peripheral blood. The receptors were sampled from a woman aged 80 or older with COVID-19, enrolled during active disease. CDR3s include the opening cysteine and the closing phenylalanine or tryptophan. The D gene is left open where the match is weak. Size is omitted from some rows. Given values are once, few, many or a class for expanded clones.

TRBJ2-1	.	TRBV28	TRBD1	TGTGCCAGCAGCTTGGACAGGCGATCCTACAATGAGCAGTTCTTC	CASSLDRRSYNEQFF
TRBJ2-2	few	TRBV27	.	TGTGCCAGCAGTGGCAGGGTTCCCGGGGAGCTGTTTTTT	CASSGRVPGELFF
TRBJ2-5	.	TRBV5-4	.	TGTGCCACCCTCGAGTGGGGGGAAAATGGTCGCGGGACCCAGTACTTC	CATLEWGENGRGTQYF
TRBJ1-1	.	TRBV10-3	.	TGTGCCATCAGTGAGTCTCAGGGGAACACTGAAGCTTTCTTT	CAISESQGNTEAFF
TRBJ1-6	.	TRBV18	.	TGTGCCAGCTCACGTATCGAGAGGGCGGCGAATTCACCCCTCCACTTT	CASSRIERAANSPLHF
TRBJ2-5	once	TRBV15	.	TGTGCCACCAGCAGAGATTCGGAGACCCAGTACTTC	CATSRDSETQYF
TRBJ2-7	.	TRBV5-1	.	TGCGCCAGCCGGCAGGCCGCCTACGAGCAGTACTTC	CASRQAAYEQYF
TRBJ1-6	few	TRBV18	.	TGTGCCAGCAACAGGGTCGACTCACCCCTCCACTTT	CASNRVDSPLHF
TRBJ1-5	.	TRBV6-2/TRBV6-3	TRBD1	TGTGCCAGCAGTTCCAAAGGACAGGGGGTCGGTCAGCCCCAGCATTTT	CASSSKGQGVGQPQHF
TRBJ2-7	.	TRBV29-1	TRBD2	TGCAGCGTTGAAGTGAGGGGCACTAGCGGGAGTCGCTCCTACGAGCAGTACTTC	CSVEVRGTSGSRSYEQYF
TRBJ2-7	.	TRBV9	.	TGTGCCAGCAGCGTAGCTTCCGAGCAGTACTTC	CASSVASEQYF
TRBJ1-5	few	TRBV19	TRBD1	TGTGCCAGTAGTACCCCTACCAGGGGGACCAATCAGCCCCAGCATTTT	CASSTPTRGTNQPQHF
TRBJ1-2	.	TRBV12-3/TRBV12-4	.	TGTGCCAGCAATAGGGCGGGCTATGGCTACACCTTC	CASNRAGYGYTF
TRBJ2-1	.	TRBV28	TRBD2	TGTGCCAGCATTTCTAGCGGGAGAATGGATGAGCAGTTCTTC	CASISSGRMDEQFF
TRBJ2-5	once	TRBV24-1	.	TGTGCCACCAGTGGAGGCAGGGGCTTCCCCGGGGAGACCCAGTACTTC	CATSGGRGFPGETQYF
TRBJ2-7	.	TRBV6-5	TRBD2	TGTGCCAGCACTAGACTAGCGGGGCTCTACGAGCAGTACTTC	CASTRLAGLYEQYF
TRBJ1-3	.	TRBV2	.	TGTGCCAGCAGTGAATCCGTCCTAAAGTATTTT	CASSESVLKYF
TRBJ2-2	.	TRBV13	TRBD2	TGTGCCAGCAGCCCAGCCTCGGGACTAGCGGGGGGGATGAACACCGGGGAGCTGTTTTTT	CASSPASGLAGGMNTGELFF
TRBJ2-1	.	TRBV29-1	.	TGCAGCGGAACGCAGGGGGGTTCCAATGAGCAGTTCTTC	CSGTQGGSNEQFF
TRBJ1-2	.	TRBV24-1	.	TGTGCCACCAGTGCCCGAGGCTATGGCTACACCTTC	CATSARGYGYTF
TRBJ2-2	.	TRBV11-2	TRBD2	TGTGCCAGCAGCTTAGGAGCAAGCGGGGGGCGAACCGGGGAGCTGTTTTTT	CASSLGASGGRTGELFF
TRBJ2-1	once	TRBV7-8	.	TGTGCCAGCGTTAGGGACGGGGGAAACTACAATGAGCAGTTCTTC	CASVRDGGNYNEQFF
TRBJ1-1	.	TRBV18	.	TGTGCCAGCTCACCACGGTGGACAGAATCGACGAACACTGAAGCTTTCTTT	CASSPRWTESTNTEAFF
TRBJ1-2	.	TRBV30	TRBD1	TGTGCCTGGAGTGTTTTGACAGGGGATTACTATGGCTACACCTTC	CAWSVLTGDYYGYTF
TRBJ1-5	.	TRBV7-3	TRBD1	TGTGCCAGCAGCCGAACAGGGGGCGGCAATCAGCCCCAGCATTTT	CASSRTGGGNQPQHF
TRBJ2-3	once	TRBV5-4	TRBD2	TGTGCCAGCAGCTTGGAAGTTGTGCAGCGGGAGGGCCATGATACGCAGTATTTT	CASSLEVVQREGHDTQYF
TRBJ2-5	once	TRBV7-8	TRBD2	TGTGCCAGCAGCCCCCATATGAGCGGGGGGGCAATTGAGACCCAGTACTTC	CASSPHMSGGAIETQYF
TRBJ2-1	.	TRBV27	.	TGTGCCAGCAGTTTTTTTGCGGACTACAATGAGCAGTTCTTC	CASSFFADYNEQFF
TRBJ2-5	.	TRBV28	TRBD2	TGTGCCAGCAAAACCCCCAGACTAGCGGGAGTGAGAGAGACCCAGTACTTC	CASKTPRLAGVRETQYF
TRBJ2-7	.	TRBV19	TRBD1	TGTGCCAGTAGCGGGACAGCCGTCTCCTACGAGCAGTACTTC	CASSGTAVSYEQYF
TRBJ2-7	once	TRBV6-5	TRBD2	TGTGCCGCTCGACGGGGGGGAAGCTCCTACGAGCAGTACTTC	CAARRGGSSYEQYF
TRBJ1-2	.	TRBV11-3	.	TGTGCCAGCAGCTTCGGGCAGGGGACTGGCTACACCTTC	CASSFGQGTGYTF
TRBJ1-2	.	TRBV6-4	TRBD1	TGTGCCAGCAGTGAAGTTTGGGACAGGCTGCTGGGTTTCTATGGCTACACCTTC	CASSEVWDRLLGFYGYTF
TRBJ2-5	.	TRBV6-6	.	TGTGCCAGCACCGGACAGCATACGGAGACCCAGTACTTC	CASTGQHTETQYF
TRBJ1-2	.	TRBV30	TRBD1	TGTGCCTGGATGGGGGACAGGGGGGACTATGGCTACACCTTC	CAWMGDRGDYGYTF
TRBJ1-4	.	TRBV3-1/TRBV3-2	.	TGTGCCAGCAGCCAAGGACGGGGAGCTAATGAAAAACTGTTTTTT	CASSQGRGANEKLFF
TRBJ2-4	once	TRBV10-3	TRBD2	TGTGCCATCAGTGGAAGTAGCGGGAGGACCAAAAACATTCAGTACTTC	CAISGSSGRTKNIQYF
TRBJ1-2	.	TRBV3-1/TRBV3-2	.	TGTGCCAGCAGCCAAGATCTTAGAGGCTACACCTTC	CASSQDLRGYTF
TRBJ2-7	.	TRBV11-3	.	TGTGCCAGCAGCTCAACCTCAGGGATTTGGTTGTATAGCTCCTACGAGCAGTACTTC	CASSSTSGIWLYSSYEQYF
TRBJ1-2	.	TRBV14	.	TGTGCCAGCAGCCAAGGAGTAAACTATGGCTACACCTTC	CASSQGVNYGYTF
TRBJ2-3	.	TRBV24-1	TRBD2	TGTGCCACCAGTGAGTCCGGGACTAGAGACACAGATACGCAGTATTTT	CATSESGTRDTDTQYF
TRBJ1-6	.	TRBV18	TRBD1	TGTGCCAGCTCACTCCGGGACAGGGATAATTCACCCCTCCACTTT	CASSLRDRDNSPLHF
TRBJ2-2	once	TRBV3-1/TRBV3-2	.	TGTGCCAGCAGCCAACAGGGGAGTTGGCTTCCGCGGGTGAAGTCCGGGGAGCTGTTTTTT	CASSQQGSWLPRVKSGELFF
TRBJ2-3	.	TRBV6-5	.	TGTGCCAGCAGGTACACAGGCCGCACAGATACGCAGTATTTT	CASRYTGRTDTQYF
TRBJ2-1	.	TRBV7-2	TRBD1	TGTGCCAGCAGCCGGACAGGGGGCTACAATGAGCAGTTCTTC	CASSRTGGYNEQFF
TRBJ2-3	.	TRBV3-1/TRBV3-2	.	TGTGCCAGCTCCCCATGGGGGGTGGTCACAGATACGCAGTATTTT	CASSPWGVVTDTQYF